This T cell receptor (beta chain) was identified in a study of blood T cells in healthy people across ages. Overall study: Per two T cells, about one barcoded beta molecule was captured through template switching. Study findings and constraints: Correlation between TCR beta diversity and naive T cell percentage was strong.

The total RNA that was extracted per sample amounted to at least 5.5 micrograms. This clonotype was detected a few times. Its target is unknown. Then a second PCR, running roughly 7 to 11 cycles, was carried out with a sample-barcoded 5' primer and a J-beta primer mix. TCRdb analysed the 5' RACE reads with MiXCR anew, one entry per CDR3 protein. The top ten hold around 30% of the sample, which has roughly 860,000 distinct CDR3 sequences, 55% to 65% seen once. V lost 3 bases and J lost 0, with 15 bases in between. This CDR3 comprises 17 residues. Sequencing used blood. The TCR originated in a man aged 25 to 40 in good health. The chain combines TRBV12-3 or TRBV12-4 with TRBJ2-1, with D perhaps TRBD1 or TRBD2 (6 bases each). This CDR3 is CASSLGIGGPSYNEQFF. CDR3 sequence (DNA): TGTGCCAGCAGTTTGGGAATAGGGGGGCCCTCCTACAATGAGCAGTTCTTC.